What follows are 5 T cell receptor beta chains derived from one specimen sequenced in a study of vaccination and CD4 T cells after COVID-19. Treatment: roughly 10-day PBMC culture with coronavirus spike peptide pools or control peptides (ViraFEST assay). The Oncomine TCR Beta short-read assay was applied to DNA of cultured CD4+ T cells. TCRdb used MiXCR to reprocess the PCR reads, holding one entry per CDR3 protein. The sample contains roughly 10,000 distinct CDR3 sequences, around 66% of which appear only once. Antigens of these TCRs are unknown. Sequenced sample: CD4+ T cells from blood, cultured in vitro. These receptors were taken from a human donor who had recovered from COVID-19.

The chain uses TRBV11-2 and TRBJ1-6, with TRBD1 matching 12 bases. Per the germline V gene, CDR1 is SGHAT and CDR2 is FQNNGV. The CDR3 spans 15 residues. Germline trimming cut 4 bases from V and 9 bases from J; bases unmatched to any gene: 4. This chain's CDR3 is CASSSGTGGPSPLHF. CDR3 coding DNA: TGTGCCAGCAGCTCTGGGACAGGGGGCCCTTCACCCCTCCACTTT.

The rearrangement joins TRBV7-9 to TRBJ2-6, with 8 bases lining up with TRBD1. V shed 6 bases, J shed 0 bases, and the junction held 13 bases outside the gene matches. The CDR3 spans 19 residues. Germline CDR1 is SEHNR and CDR2 is FQNEAQ (reference sequence). The CDR3 DNA reads TGTGCCAGCAGGGGACAGGAGGGAGCCAGGAGCTCTGGGGCCAACGTCCTGACTTTC. This encodes CASRGQEGARSSGANVLTF.

This clonotype was counted between two and nine times. The J gene is TRBJ1-4, the V gene TRBV2; tentative D call: TRBD1 (5 bases). Trimming pared 7 bases from V and 8 bases from J, leaving 11 bases between. Looked up from germline, CDR1 is SNHLY and CDR2 is FYNNEI. This CDR3 has 12 amino acids. CDR3 DNA: TGTGCCAGCACCGGGACGGGGGAAAAACTGTTTTTT. Translating it yields CASTGTGEKLFF.

The chain joins TRBV7-9 to TRBJ2-5; 14 bases are a match to TRBD2. This CDR3 comprises 15 residues. Trimming removed 6 bases from V and 5 bases from J; junction bases left unmatched: 5. CDR1 SEHNR and CDR2 FQNEAQ come from the germline V gene (reference sequence). The CDR3 spells CASRPRLAGGETQYF. CDR3 sequence (DNA): TGTGCCAGCAGGCCCCGACTAGCGGGAGGGGAGACCCAGTACTTC.

The chain joins TRBV20-1 to TRBJ2-1, with 12 positions matching TRBD2. V gave up 4 bases and J gave up 2 bases; unmatched junction bases: 3. Germline CDR1 is DFQATT and CDR2 is SNEGSKA (reference sequence). This CDR3 is 15 amino acids long. CDR3 amino acids: CSATASGRAYNEQFF. CDR3 nucleotides: TGCAGTGCTACGGCTAGCGGGAGGGCCTACAATGAGCAGTTCTTC.